The clone carrying this TCR beta chain showed up just once. The antigen is not known. Every PCR got spiked synthetic TCR analog templates. Assay used: immunoSEQ multiplex PCR; TCRdb lists only in-frame clones, some missing. Altogether more than 35,000 clones are present, just over 90% being singletons, with the ten largest covering 11%. The source of the sample is a study of PD-L1 blockade in urothelial cancer. Overall study context: Of around 31 patients, twenty-five were males with bladder-origin urothelial cancer. T cell content in blood samples showed a median of about 140,000. Findings of the study overall: Clones that were tumor-associated expanded more in the blood of durable-benefit patients at 3 weeks.

The CDR3 spans 13 residues. Germline values: CDR1 SGHKS, CDR2 YYEKEE (reference sequence). V shed 0 bases and J shed 4 bases, with 5 bases lying between them. Time point given: pretreatment peripheral blood. The source was PBMCs, collected around atezolizumab (anti-PD-L1) treatment. The genes are TRBV5-5 and TRBJ2-1; D gene ambiguous. The receptor's source is a woman aged 55-69 years with urothelial cancer. CDR3 bases: TGTGCCAGCAGCTTGGAACTTTACAATGAGCAGTTCTTC. This translates into CASSLELYNEQFF.